This T cell receptor beta chain is from a study of T cell responses to AZD1222 COVID-19 vaccine. Points from the study as a whole: Nearly half of spike-specific TCRs reportedly target variant regions that are unmutated in the B.1.351 and B.1.1.7 variants. An increase in Spike-specific TCR breadth and depth was observed after two AZD1222 doses. Seropositive status at baseline applied to only 5 to 7 AZD1222 recipients.

Second doses that came at about 4 or about 12 weeks were put together. Trimming took off 1 base at V and 0 bases at J, with 10 bases between the two ends. The CDR3 consists of 16 residues. Germline V gene data show CDR1 as SGHVS and CDR2 as FQNEAQ. Some clones are missing from TCRdb's copy, which holds only in-frame ones; the method was immunoSEQ multiplex PCR. Among 150,000 to 200,000 clones, around 90% were seen once, and the ten largest hold roughly 2%. As concerns this clone: Its specificity is unknown.

V gene TRBV7-8 combines with J gene TRBJ1-3; D is unclear. The receptor comes from an adult who received the AZD1222 COVID-19 vaccine. The sample here was peripheral blood, taken 28 days after the second AZD1222 dose. The CDR3 protein is CASSLGSTNSGNTIYF. In nucleotides, the CDR3 is TGTGCCAGCAGCTTAGGTTCGACAAACTCTGGAAACACCATATATTTT.